The 17 T cell receptor beta chains reported below all come from one sample, sequenced in a study of T cell responses to AZD1222 COVID-19 vaccine. Sequenced by immunoSEQ multiplex PCR; TCRdb stores in-frame clones only, minus some. Of roughly 120,000 clones in the sample, around 90% were seen once. The sequences come from peripheral blood, collected on day 0 of AZD1222 vaccination. These receptors came from an adult in good health.

The J gene is TRBJ1-5, the V gene TRBV12-3 or TRBV12-4; D possibly corresponds to TRBD1 (6 bases). The V end was cut by 4 bases, the J end by 5 bases, with 9 bases between. This CDR3 has 13 amino acids. CDR3 sequence (DNA): TGTGCCAGCAGTTGGCAGGGGTATCAGCCCCAGCATTTT. Translated, it gives CASSWQGYQPQHF.

This clone is a singleton in its sample. V and J are TRBV5-4 and TRBJ2-7, with D perhaps matching TRBD2 (6 bases). V dropped 0 bases and J dropped 1 base, with 11 bases sitting between them. The CDR3 is 15 residues long. Germline CDR1 SGHNT, CDR2 YYREEE (reference sequence). In DNA form, the CDR3 reads TGTGCCAGCAGCTTGGTGTCAGGGAGGTCCTACGAGCAGTACTTC. It translates to CASSLVSGRSYEQYF.

The V and J genes are TRBV27 and TRBJ1-2; D unclear. CDR1 and CDR2 (germline): MNHEY, SMNVEV (reference sequence). Trimming removed 6 bases at V and 4 bases at J, with 12 bases between. The CDR3 is 13 amino acids. For the CDR3, the DNA is TGTGCCAGCAGCTTTACAGCCAGCTATGGCTACACCTTC. As protein: CASSFTASYGYTF.

The CDR3 region has the DNA TGTGCTAGTGGTTTGGTGCTGGGAGGGCTGAACACTGAAGCTTTCTTT. It encodes CASGLVLGGLNTEAFF. The rearrangement joins TRBV12-5 to TRBJ1-1; unclear D gene. CDR3 size: 16 residues. Germline values: CDR1 LGHNT, CDR2 FRNRAP. Trimming cost V 0 bases and J 0 bases, with 11 bases left between them.

The chain joins TRBV5-1 to TRBJ1-1; 8 bases fit TRBD1. J gave up 4 bases and V 7 bases, and 12 bases lay outside the gene matches. From germline, CDR1 is SGHRS and CDR2 YFSETQ. The CDR3 is 15 residues long. Here the CDR3 reads CASHKEAGGRTEAFF. The CDR3 coding sequence is TGCGCCAGCCATAAAGAGGCAGGGGGCCGCACTGAAGCTTTCTTT.

This chain joins TRBV10-3 and TRBJ1-6; D is possibly TRBD1 (6 bases). The CDR3 extends over 13 amino acids. From germline, CDR1 is ENHRY and CDR2 SYGVKD. The germline V and J ends were trimmed by 9 bases and 7 bases, with 13 bases remaining between them. CDR3 residues: CAIGDGQNSPLHF. CDR3 in DNA: TGTGCCATAGGGGACGGACAGAATTCACCCCTCCACTTT.

The chain employs TRBV5-1 and TRBJ2-6; 11 nucleotides match TRBD1. The V gene end was trimmed by 4 bases and the J gene end by 12 bases; junction bases not matched to a gene: 9. This CDR3 spans 15 amino acids. The germline V gene has CDR1 SGHRS and CDR2 YFSETQ. CDR3 nucleotide sequence: TGCGCCAGCAGCGACGGGACAGGGGGTCTGGCCGTCCTGACTTTC. Its protein is CASSDGTGGLAVLTF.

The chain recombines TRBV6-5 with TRBJ1-4, with 11 bases aligning to TRBD1. This CDR3 has 15 amino acids. Germline V CDR1 and CDR2: MNHEY, SVGAGI. Trimming removed 6 bases from V and 7 bases from J; junction bases left unmatched: 7. The CDR3 is CASRGQGAPGEKLFF. Here the CDR3 DNA reads TGTGCCAGCAGAGGACAGGGGGCGCCGGGTGAAAAACTGTTTTTT.

The chain has TRBV4-1 and TRBJ2-7; TRBD2 agrees at 13 bases. This CDR3 has 15 residues. V shed 4 bases, J shed 3 bases, and the junction held 3 bases outside the gene matches. Per germline, CDR1 MGHRA and CDR2 YSYEKL. The CDR3 region is CASSLGTSGIYEQYF. CDR3 coding DNA: TGCGCCAGCAGCCTTGGGACTAGCGGGATCTACGAGCAGTACTTC.

The genes are TRBV11-2 and TRBJ1-1; D is ambiguous. The V gene's germline CDR1 is SGHAT and CDR2 FQNNGV. The CDR3 has 14 residues. The V end lost 6 bases, the J end lost 0 bases, and 11 bases lay between the germline ends. CDR3 nucleotides: TGTGCCAGCAGGCCCGGGCCCATGAACACTGAAGCTTTCTTT. This sequence encodes CASRPGPMNTEAFF.

This chain connects TRBV19 to TRBJ1-2; D possibly corresponds to TRBD1 (5 bases). Germline V gives CDR1 LNHDA, CDR2 SQIVND (reference sequence). Deletions cut 1 base from V and 7 bases from J, with 7 bases between. The CDR3 has 12 residues. The CDR3 loop reads CASSIGGAGYTF. For the CDR3, the DNA is TGTGCCAGTAGTATAGGCGGGGCTGGCTACACCTTC.

This sequence joins TRBV25-1 and TRBJ2-5, with 8 bases identical to TRBD2. CDR1 and CDR2 (germline): MGHDK, SYGVNS. Unmatched junction bases numbered 13, after V lost 5 bases and J lost 5 bases. The CDR3 is 16 amino acids. The CDR3 spells CASSPQGAGVGETQYF. The CDR3 region has the DNA TGTGCCAGCAGTCCCCAGGGAGCGGGGGTTGGGGAGACCCAGTACTTC. Full variable domain (outside the CDR3, taken from reference TRBV25-1 and TRBJ2-5): EADIYQTPRYLVIGTGKKITLECSQTMGHDKMYWYQQDPGMELHLIHYSYGVNSTEKGDLSSESTVSRIRTEHFPLTLESARPSHTSQYLCASSPQGAGVGETQYFGPGTRLLVL.

The genes are TRBV7-9 and TRBJ1-2; possible D gene TRBD1, 6 bases. The CDR3 sequence is 12 residues long. The germline V gene encodes CDR1 SEHNR and CDR2 FQNEAQ (reference sequence). V gave up 8 bases and J gave up 4 bases, with 11 bases separating them. CDR3 bases: TGTGCCAGCGGACAGAGCCTCTATGGCTACACCTTC. As protein: CASGQSLYGYTF.

The genes are TRBV11-2 and TRBJ1-2; 7 bases align to TRBD1. The CDR3 has 16 residues. Losses at the gene ends were 4 bases for V and 0 bases for J; bases not matched to a gene: 8. Germline CDR1 reads SGHAT; CDR2 reads FQNNGV. The CDR3: CASSSSYRGANYGYTF. The CDR3, as DNA: TGTGCCAGCAGCTCGTCTTACAGGGGAGCTAACTATGGCTACACCTTC.

The V gene is TRBV2, the J gene TRBJ1-1; D is uncertain. CDR1 SNHLY and CDR2 FYNNEI come from the germline V gene. Trimming left V 0 bases short and J 0 bases short, with 14 bases between. The CDR3 has 17 amino acids. CDR3 residues: CASSEAQATPMNTEAFF. In DNA form, the CDR3 reads TGTGCCAGCAGTGAAGCCCAGGCAACTCCTATGAACACTGAAGCTTTCTTT.

J is TRBJ1-1 and V is TRBV5-1; D uncertain. CDR1 is SGHRS, CDR2 YFSETQ, per germline. There are 14 residues in the CDR3. V was shortened by 2 bases and J by 1 base, with 9 bases between the two germline ends. CDR3 DNA: TGCGCCAGCAGCTTAAACGGGCAGAACACTGAAGCTTTCTTT. Amino acid sequence: CASSLNGQNTEAFF.

The chain couples TRBV19 to TRBJ1-4, with D unresolved. The CDR3 runs to 14 residues. Looked up from germline, CDR1 is LNHDA and CDR2 is SQIVND (reference sequence). V was shortened by 1 base and J by 7 bases, with 10 bases between the two germline ends. In nucleotides, the CDR3 is TGTGCCAGTAGTATAGTCCATCGTGGTGAAAAACTGTTTTTT. This translates into CASSIVHRGEKLFF.